The 6 T cell receptor beta chains below all came from one sample that was sequenced in a study of blood T cell repertoires in COVID-19. The table came from immunoSEQ multiplex PCR; TCRdb's copy has only in-frame clones and leaves some out. Of about 180,000 clones detected, 80% to 90% appear once; the ten largest clones hold 20% to 25%. Material: peripheral blood. All receptors derive from a man aged 65 to 79 with active or convalescent COVID-19.

V gene TRBV11-2 combines with J gene TRBJ1-3; 7 positions agree with TRBD1. V dropped 5 bases and J dropped 1; count of bases not matched to a gene: 11. The CDR3 has 17 amino acids. CDR1 SGHAT and CDR2 FQNNGV come from the germline V gene. CDR3 loop: CASSATGAGISGNTIYF. The CDR3 DNA sequence: TGTGCCAGCAGCGCAACAGGGGCGGGAATTTCTGGAAACACCATATATTTT. The full variable domain, completed using reference TRBV11-2 and TRBJ1-3, is EAGVAQSPRYKIIEKRQSVAFWCNPISGHATLYWYQQILGQGPKLLIQFQNNGVVDDSQLPKDRFSAERLKGVDSTLKIQPAKLEDSAVYLCASSATGAGISGNTIYFGEGSWLTVV.

V and J are TRBV7-6 and TRBJ2-1; TRBD2 matches at 13 bases. V shed 2 bases, J shed 3 bases, and the junction held 7 bases outside the gene matches. This CDR3 contains 18 residues. Germline CDR1 SGHVS, CDR2 FNYEAQ. The CDR3 DNA reads TGTGCCAGCAGCTTATGGACTAGCGGGAGCGGGGGCTACAATGAGCAGTTCTTC. Encoded protein: CASSLWTSGSGGYNEQFF.

The gene calls are TRBV4-3 and TRBJ2-5; TRBD1 aligns across 9 bases. CDR1 is LGHNA and CDR2 is YSLEER in the germline V gene. V lost 4 bases and J lost 3; bases outside the gene matches: 3. This CDR3 contains 14 residues. The CDR3 loop reads CASSPRTGEETQYF. CDR3 sequence (DNA): TGCGCCAGCAGCCCCAGGACAGGGGAAGAGACCCAGTACTTC.

The chain is built from TRBV5-5 and TRBJ1-2; 8 bases are a match to TRBD1. From germline, CDR1 is SGHKS and CDR2 YYEKEE (reference sequence). J gave up 1 base and V 5 bases, and 4 bases lay outside the gene matches. The CDR3 has 14 residues. The CDR3 coding sequence is TGTGCCAGCAGAGCACAGGGGGTTAACTATGGCTACACCTTC. This gives the protein CASRAQGVNYGYTF. Based on the CDR3 plus reference TRBV5-5 and TRBJ1-2, the full variable domain is DAGVTQSPTHLIKTRGQQVTLRCSPISGHKSVSWYQQVLGQGPQFIFQYYEKEERGRGNFPDRFSARQFPNYSSELNVNALLLGDSALYLCASRAQGVNYGYTFGSGTRLTVV.

This rearrangement joins TRBV11-2 to TRBJ2-5; D may be TRBD1 (6 bases). CDR1 SGHAT and CDR2 FQNNGV come from the germline V gene. The CDR3 has 13 amino acids. With 10 bases removed from V and 1 base from J, the gap between germline ends came to 13 bases. CDR3 sequence (DNA): TGTGCCACCGCCCGGGACATCCAAGAGACCCAGTACTTC. This sequence encodes CATARDIQETQYF.

The chain has TRBV6-5 and TRBJ1-4, with 12 bases that match TRBD1. Per germline, CDR1 MNHEY and CDR2 SVGAGI. The V and J ends lost 6 bases and 7 bases, in that order; junction bases with no gene match: 3. The CDR3 totals 14 residues. The CDR3 here is CASRGTGGREKLFF. The CDR3, as DNA: TGTGCCAGCAGGGGGACAGGGGGCCGTGAAAAACTGTTTTTT.